Each of the 17 T cell receptor beta chains below was sequenced from the same sample in a study of T cells in Graves' hyperthyroidism and ophthalmopathy. RNA transcripts provided the source from which TCR beta CDR3 regions were amplified. First-round RT-PCR of the TCR CDR3 relied on the HTBI primer set. TCRdb fed the multiplex PCR reads into MiXCR, producing one record per CDR3 protein. The sample records about 180,000 distinct CDR3 sequences, 17% being singletons. Specimen: blood. The receptors originated from a woman between 50 and 59 years old with Graves' hyperthyroidism.

The chain recombines TRBV29-1 with TRBJ1-2; D not certain. Germline V gene data show CDR1 as SQVTM and CDR2 as ANQGSEA. The CDR3 length is 14 residues. V gave up 3 bases and J gave up 3 bases, with 14 bases separating them. The CDR3 sequence: CSVESRVSYYGYTF. In nucleotides, the CDR3 is TGCAGCGTTGAGAGCCGGGTCTCATACTATGGCTACACCTTC.

This clonotype occurred many times. The chain recombines TRBV6-1 with TRBJ2-1, with 9 nucleotides matching TRBD2. V lost 6 bases and J lost 8; bases outside the gene matches: 11. This CDR3 has 15 residues. Germline CDR1 is MNHNS and CDR2 is SASEGT. DNA for the CDR3: TGTGCCAGCAGATCGCTTCTAGCGGGGTCCGATGAGCAGTTCTTC. This codes for CASRSLLAGSDEQFF.

This clonotype was observed at least ten times. This chain connects TRBV2 to TRBJ2-7, with D tentatively TRBD1 (5 bases). Per the germline V gene, CDR1 is SNHLY and CDR2 is FYNNEI. CDR3 length: 14 residues. Trimming took 8 bases from V and 1 from J, leaving 15 bases between them. CDR3 loop: CASSRTSQSYEQYF. The CDR3, as DNA: TGTGCCAGCTCCCGGACAAGCCAGTCCTACGAGCAGTACTTC.

This clonotype appeared many times. This chain connects TRBV6-5 to TRBJ1-2; 9 bases line up with TRBD1. Germline CDR1 and CDR2: MNHEY and SVGAGI. CDR3 size: 14 residues. V dropped 2 bases and J dropped 8; count of bases not matched to a gene: 6. DNA for the CDR3: TGTGCCAGCAGTTACGCGGACAGGGGAGGGGGCTACACCTTC. It codes for CASSYADRGGGYTF.

Ten or more counts support this clonotype. The chain joins TRBV11-1 to TRBJ1-6; D unclear. CDR1 is SGHAT, CDR2 FQDESV, per germline (reference sequence). The CDR3 sequence is 13 residues long. V lost 5 bases and J lost 6, with 8 bases in between. This chain's CDR3 is CASSEQSNSPLHF. The CDR3 DNA follows: TGTGCCAGCAGCGAACAGAGTAATTCACCCCTCCACTTT.

This clonotype was counted ten times or more. The chain is built from TRBV28 and TRBJ2-5; 8 bases align to TRBD2. The J segment lost 5 bases and the V segment lost 5 bases, leaving 16 bases of the junction unmatched. The CDR3 has 17 amino acids. Per germline, CDR1 MDHEN and CDR2 SYDVKM. CDR3 residues: CASSPPVRGGSSETQYF. The CDR3 bases are TGTGCCAGCAGTCCACCAGTCCGGGGGGGCAGTTCGGAGACCCAGTACTTC. Full variable domain (remainder filled in from reference TRBV28 and TRBJ2-5): DVKVTQSSRYLVKRTGEKVFLECVQDMDHENMFWYRQDPGLGLRLIYFSYDVKMKEKGDIPEGYSVSREKKERFSLILESASTNQTSMYLCASSPPVRGGSSETQYFGPGTRLLVL.

This clonotype was seen ten or more times. V usage is TRBV24-1 and J usage is TRBJ2-2, with 10 bases matching TRBD1. Looked up from germline, CDR1 is KGHDR and CDR2 is SFDVKD. The CDR3 spans 16 residues. The V and J ends lost 0 bases and 6 bases, in that order; junction bases with no gene match: 3. In DNA, the CDR3 is TGTGCCACCAGTGATTTGCAGGGACAGGGGTCCGGGGAGCTGTTTTTT. Translated: CATSDLQGQGSGELFF.

This clonotype was observed at least ten times. V and J are TRBV29-1 and TRBJ1-4; 8 nucleotides match TRBD1. The CDR3 loop spans 14 amino acids. The germline gives CDR1 SQVTM, CDR2 ANQGSEA. V shed 4 bases, J shed 4 bases, and the junction held 5 bases outside the gene matches. The CDR3 DNA reads as TGCAGCGTTGCTGGACAGGGCTTTAATGAAAAACTGTTTTTT. It yields the protein CSVAGQGFNEKLFF.

This clonotype was found many times. The chain uses TRBV18 and TRBJ2-3; 8 nucleotides match TRBD1. Germline values: CDR1 KGHSH, CDR2 LQKENI. The trim removed 1 base at V and 5 bases at J, leaving 8 bases unmatched. The CDR3 loop spans 16 amino acids. As DNA, the CDR3 is TGTGCCAGCTCACCACTCCTGGACAGGGCGGTAGATACGCAGTATTTT. It codes for CASSPLLDRAVDTQYF.

The V and J genes are TRBV20-1 and TRBJ2-3; D uncertain. Germline CDR1 and CDR2: DFQATT and SNEGSKA (reference sequence). The CDR3 runs 17 residues. V gave up 2 bases and J gave up 0 bases, with 18 bases separating them. CDR3 in amino acids: CSARFRRGGMSTDTQYF. The CDR3 DNA reads TGCAGTGCTAGATTCCGCCGCGGCGGAATGAGCACAGATACGCAGTATTTT.

The V call is TRBV30, the J call TRBJ2-3; 13 bases are shared with TRBD2. Germline V gene data show CDR1 as GTSNPN and CDR2 as SVGIG (reference sequence). Trimming cost V 2 bases and J 0 bases; bases outside gene matches: 2. This CDR3 is built from 16 residues. The CDR3 protein is CAWSRLAGGSTDTQYF. The CDR3 DNA follows: TGTGCCTGGAGTCGACTAGCGGGAGGAAGCACAGATACGCAGTATTTT.

This clonotype was observed at least ten times. This chain links TRBV3-1 with TRBJ1-2, with D possibly matching TRBD1 (6 bases). CDR3 length: 15 residues. Trimming pared 2 bases from V and 1 base from J, leaving 11 bases between. CDR1 and CDR2 (germline): LGHDT, YNNKEL (reference sequence). In DNA, the CDR3 is TGTGCCAGCAGCCAAATAGGACAGTATAACTATGGCTACACCTTC. Translating it yields CASSQIGQYNYGYTF.

This clonotype was counted only a few times. The J gene is TRBJ2-3, the V gene TRBV6-1; TRBD1 aligns across 8 bases. Germline V gene data show CDR1 as MNHNS and CDR2 as SASEGT. J was trimmed by 6 bases and V by 5 bases; bases with no gene match: 13. This CDR3 contains 16 residues. The CDR3 is CASSSPRTGKSDTQYF. For the CDR3, the DNA is TGTGCCAGCAGTTCCCCCCGGACAGGGAAATCCGATACGCAGTATTTT.

This clonotype was seen at least ten times. The J gene is TRBJ2-1, the V gene TRBV24-1, with 7 positions matching TRBD2. The CDR3 has 16 residues. V shed 1 base, J shed 0 bases, and the junction held 2 bases outside the gene matches. CDR1 is KGHDR, CDR2 SFDVKD, per germline. CDR3 nucleotides: TGTGCCACCAGTGATTTATGGGGGGGCTCCTACAATGAGCAGTTCTTC. Translating gives CATSDLWGGSYNEQFF.

This clonotype was seen many times. The chain employs TRBV7-9 and TRBJ2-7; perhaps TRBD1 as D (6 bases). Trimming removed 1 base at V and 2 bases at J, with 9 bases between. The CDR3 extends over 14 amino acids. Germline CDR1 is SEHNR and CDR2 is FQNEAQ (reference sequence). CDR3 amino acids: CASSLDRVPYEQYF. CDR3 in DNA: TGTGCCAGCAGCTTAGACAGGGTCCCCTACGAGCAGTACTTC.

This clonotype was recorded many times. The V call is TRBV5-1, the J call TRBJ1-2; TRBD1 might be the D (5 bases). Germline V gives CDR1 SGHRS, CDR2 YFSETQ. The CDR3 spans 12 residues. V was cut by 9 bases and J by 4 bases, with 13 bases left in between. The CDR3 sequence is CATSFGTYGYTF. The CDR3 DNA follows: TGCGCCACCTCGTTTGGGACCTATGGCTACACCTTC.

The chain couples TRBV27 to TRBJ1-1; tentative D call: TRBD1 (5 bases). The CDR3 consists of 13 residues. Looked up from germline, CDR1 is MNHEY and CDR2 is SMNVEV (reference sequence). V was trimmed by 1 base and J by 7 bases, leaving 10 bases between them. DNA for the CDR3: TGTGCCAGCAGTTTATTGGCAGGGTTTGAAGCTTTCTTT. Translating it yields CASSLLAGFEAFF.